The T cell receptor (beta chain) described here comes from a study of blood T cell repertoires in COVID-19. Looking at the study overall: Donors in the United States, Italy and Spain gave samples during acute or convalescent COVID-19. From T cells, B-cell-depleted T cells, or PBMCs came the material, which was cDNA or gDNA.

Authors' methods: Amplifying reference gene primers gave estimates of nucleated cell counts. The method was immunoSEQ multiplex PCR; TCRdb's version includes in-frame clones alone and lacks a portion of them. The V and J calls and the clone size are those of that table, but D and trimming were determined from the DNA. Among a few hundred thousand clones, around 89% were seen once, and the ten largest hold under 1.1%. With 6 bases clipped from V and 9 bases from J, the junction kept 15 bases outside the gene matches. CDR3 length: 15 residues. Germline CDR1 and CDR2: LNHDA and SQIVND (reference sequence). During active infection, Seattle patients enrolled and were then monitored through disease.

This TCR was sampled from a woman in her thirties or forties with COVID-19, enrolled during active disease. Material: peripheral blood. The rearrangement links TRBV19 to TRBJ2-7; 9 positions agree with TRBD1. The CDR3 spells CASRNSRRTGERQYF. The DNA for the CDR3 is TGTGCCAGTAGAAATTCTCGACGGACAGGGGAAAGGCAGTACTTC.